This T cell receptor (beta chain) came from a study of blood T cell repertoires in COVID-19. Study-level background: Whether acute or convalescent, the COVID-19 samples came from the United States, Italy and Spain. T cells, B-cell-depleted T cells, or PBMCs supplied cDNA or gDNA.

CDR3 length: 16 amino acids. V lost 7 bases to trimming and J lost 7 bases; unmatched junction nucleotides: 13. The germline gives CDR1 ENHRY, CDR2 SYGVKD. Authors' data handling: Amplified reference gene primers provided the basis for estimating nucleated cell counts. Measured with immunoSEQ multiplex PCR; TCRdb has only the in-frame clones, and not every one. The DNA gave D and trimming, while V, J and clone size come from that table. The sample lists about 160,000 clones, 87% occurring once. This rearrangement joins TRBV10-3 to TRBJ2-2; 9 bases are a match to TRBD1. The receptor was isolated from a woman aged 55-69 years with active or convalescent COVID-19. Sequencing was done on a sample of peripheral blood. As DNA, the CDR3 is TGTGCCATCACAACCGGGACAGGGTTTCTTGGCGGGGAGCTGTTTTTT. The encoded protein is CAITTGTGFLGGELFF.